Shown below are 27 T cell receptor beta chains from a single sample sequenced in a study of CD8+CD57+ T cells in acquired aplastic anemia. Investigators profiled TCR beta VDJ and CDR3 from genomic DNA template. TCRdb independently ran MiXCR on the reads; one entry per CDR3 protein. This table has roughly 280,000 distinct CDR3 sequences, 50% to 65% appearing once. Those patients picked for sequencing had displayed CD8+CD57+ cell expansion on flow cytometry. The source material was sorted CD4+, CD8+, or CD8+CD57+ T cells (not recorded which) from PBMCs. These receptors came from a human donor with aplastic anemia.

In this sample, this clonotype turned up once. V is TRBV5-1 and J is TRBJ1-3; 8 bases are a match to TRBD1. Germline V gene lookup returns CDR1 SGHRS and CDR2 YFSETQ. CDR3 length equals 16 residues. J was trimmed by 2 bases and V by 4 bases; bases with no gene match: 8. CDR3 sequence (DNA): TGCGCCAGCAGCCTGACCCCGACAGGGGCTGGAAACACCATATATTTT. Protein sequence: CASSLTPTGAGNTIYF.

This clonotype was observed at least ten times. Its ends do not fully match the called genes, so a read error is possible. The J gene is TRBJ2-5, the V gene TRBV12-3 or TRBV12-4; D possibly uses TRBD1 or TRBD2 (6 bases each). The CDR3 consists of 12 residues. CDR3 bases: TGTGCCAGCAGCTTAGGAGGGGGGACCCAGTACTTC. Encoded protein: CASSLGGGTQYF.

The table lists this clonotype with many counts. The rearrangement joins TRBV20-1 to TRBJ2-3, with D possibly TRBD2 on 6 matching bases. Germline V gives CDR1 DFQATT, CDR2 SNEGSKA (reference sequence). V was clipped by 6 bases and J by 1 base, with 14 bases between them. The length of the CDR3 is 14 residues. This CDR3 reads CSAAEGRGTDTQYF. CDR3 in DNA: TGCAGTGCCGCGGAGGGCCGGGGCACAGATACGCAGTATTTT.

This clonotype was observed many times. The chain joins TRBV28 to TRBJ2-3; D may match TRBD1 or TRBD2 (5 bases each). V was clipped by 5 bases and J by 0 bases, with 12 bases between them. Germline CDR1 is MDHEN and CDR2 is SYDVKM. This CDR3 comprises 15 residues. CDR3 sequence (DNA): TGTGCCAGCAGTCCCCAGTGGGGGAGCACAGATACGCAGTATTTT. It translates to CASSPQWGSTDTQYF.

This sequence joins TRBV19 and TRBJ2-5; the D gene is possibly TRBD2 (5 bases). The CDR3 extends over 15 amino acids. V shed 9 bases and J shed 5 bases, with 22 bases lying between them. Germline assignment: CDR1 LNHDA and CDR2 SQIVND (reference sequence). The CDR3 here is CASSEGGRNWETQYF. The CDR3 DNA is TGTGCCAGCAGCGAGGGCGGTAGGAATTGGGAGACCCAGTACTTC. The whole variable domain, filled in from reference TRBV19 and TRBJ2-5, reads DGGITQSPKYLFRKEGQNVTLSCEQNLNHDAMYWYRQDPGQGLRLIYYSQIVNDFQKGDIAEGYSVSREKKESFPLTVTSAQKNPTAFYLCASSEGGRNWETQYFGPGTRLLVL.

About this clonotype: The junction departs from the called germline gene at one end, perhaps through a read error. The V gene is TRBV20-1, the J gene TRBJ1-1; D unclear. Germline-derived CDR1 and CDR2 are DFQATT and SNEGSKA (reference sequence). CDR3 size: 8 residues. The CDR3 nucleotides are TGCAGTGCCTCCGGAGCTTCCTTT. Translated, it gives CSASGASF.

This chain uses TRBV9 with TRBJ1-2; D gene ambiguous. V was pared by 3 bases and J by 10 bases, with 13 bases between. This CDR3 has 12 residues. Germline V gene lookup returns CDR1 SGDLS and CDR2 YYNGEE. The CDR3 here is CASSARPKDYTF. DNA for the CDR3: TGTGCCAGCAGCGCACGGCCAAAAGACTACACCTTC.

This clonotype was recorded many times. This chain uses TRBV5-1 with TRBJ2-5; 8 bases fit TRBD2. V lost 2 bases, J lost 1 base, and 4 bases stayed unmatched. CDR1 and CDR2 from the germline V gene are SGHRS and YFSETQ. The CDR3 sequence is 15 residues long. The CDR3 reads CASSFQRGPQETQYF. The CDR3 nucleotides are TGCGCCAGCAGCTTCCAGCGGGGGCCCCAAGAGACCCAGTACTTC.

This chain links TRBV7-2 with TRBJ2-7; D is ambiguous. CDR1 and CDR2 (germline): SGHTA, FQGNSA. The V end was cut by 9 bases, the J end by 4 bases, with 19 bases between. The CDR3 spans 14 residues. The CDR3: CASSLNGQPYEQYF. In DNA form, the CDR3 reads TGTGCCAGTAGTCTAAACGGTCAGCCATACGAGCAGTACTTC.

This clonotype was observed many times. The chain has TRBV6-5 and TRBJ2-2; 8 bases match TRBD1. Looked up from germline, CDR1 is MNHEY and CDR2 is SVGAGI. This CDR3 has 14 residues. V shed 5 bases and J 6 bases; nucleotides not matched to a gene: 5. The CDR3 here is CASSDSQGAGELFF. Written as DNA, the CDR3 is TGTGCCAGCAGTGATTCACAGGGGGCCGGGGAGCTGTTTTTT.

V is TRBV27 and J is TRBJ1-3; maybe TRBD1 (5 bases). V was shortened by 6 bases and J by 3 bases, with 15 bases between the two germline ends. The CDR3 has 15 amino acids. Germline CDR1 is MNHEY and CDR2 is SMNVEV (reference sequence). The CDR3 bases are TGTGCCAGCAGCACCCAGGCGGGGCTTGGAAACACCATATATTTT. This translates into CASSTQAGLGNTIYF.

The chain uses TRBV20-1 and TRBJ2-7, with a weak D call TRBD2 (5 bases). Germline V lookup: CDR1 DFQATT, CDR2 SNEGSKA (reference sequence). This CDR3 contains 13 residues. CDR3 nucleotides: TGCAGCTTAAGACGGGTCGGGACCTACGAGCAGTACTTC. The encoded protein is CSLRRVGTYEQYF.

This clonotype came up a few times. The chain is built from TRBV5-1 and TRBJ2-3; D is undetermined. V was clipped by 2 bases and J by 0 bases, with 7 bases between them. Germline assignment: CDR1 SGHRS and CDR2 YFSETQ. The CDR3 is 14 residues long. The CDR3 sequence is CASSLTASTDTQYF. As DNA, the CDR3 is TGCGCCAGCAGCTTAACGGCTAGCACAGATACGCAGTATTTT.

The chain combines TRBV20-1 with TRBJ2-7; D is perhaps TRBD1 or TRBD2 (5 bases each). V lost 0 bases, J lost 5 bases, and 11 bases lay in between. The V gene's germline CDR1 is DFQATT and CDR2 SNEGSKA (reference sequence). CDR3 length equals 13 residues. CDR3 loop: CSARDLRDHEQYF. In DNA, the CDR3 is TGCAGTGCTAGAGATCTCAGGGACCACGAGCAGTACTTC.

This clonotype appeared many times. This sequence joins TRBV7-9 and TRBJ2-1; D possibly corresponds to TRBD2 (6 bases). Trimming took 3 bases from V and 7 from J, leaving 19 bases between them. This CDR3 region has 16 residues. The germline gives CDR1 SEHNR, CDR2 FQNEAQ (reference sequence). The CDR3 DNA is TGTGCCAGCAGCTTGGGCCCAGGGCGGGGTGTGAATGAGCAGTTCTTC. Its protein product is CASSLGPGRGVNEQFF.

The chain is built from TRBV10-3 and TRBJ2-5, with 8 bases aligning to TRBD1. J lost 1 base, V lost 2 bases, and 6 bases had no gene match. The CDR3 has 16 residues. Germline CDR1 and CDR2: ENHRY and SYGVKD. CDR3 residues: CAISERRTGTQETQYF. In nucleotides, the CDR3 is TGTGCCATCAGTGAGAGGAGGACAGGGACCCAAGAGACCCAGTACTTC.

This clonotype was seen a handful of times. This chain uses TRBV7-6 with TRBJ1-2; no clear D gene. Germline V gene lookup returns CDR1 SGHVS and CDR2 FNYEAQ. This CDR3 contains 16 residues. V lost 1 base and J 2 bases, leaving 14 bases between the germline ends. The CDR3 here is CASSLDGVGTNYGYTF. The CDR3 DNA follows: TGTGCCAGCAGCTTAGATGGGGTAGGTACGAACTATGGCTACACCTTC.

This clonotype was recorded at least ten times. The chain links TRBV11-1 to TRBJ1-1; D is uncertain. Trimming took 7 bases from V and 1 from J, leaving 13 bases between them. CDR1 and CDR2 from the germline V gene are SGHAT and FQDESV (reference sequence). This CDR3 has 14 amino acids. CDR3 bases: TGTGCCAGCAACCATCTAGAACGGAACACTGAAGCTTTCTTT. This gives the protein CASNHLERNTEAFF.

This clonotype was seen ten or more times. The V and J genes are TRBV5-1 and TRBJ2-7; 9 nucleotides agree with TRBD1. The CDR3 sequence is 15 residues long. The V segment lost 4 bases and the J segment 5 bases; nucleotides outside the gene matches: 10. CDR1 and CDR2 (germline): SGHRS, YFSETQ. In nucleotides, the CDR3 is TGCGCCAGCAGCCCGACTCAGGGGACAGGGAACGAGCAGTACTTC. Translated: CASSPTQGTGNEQYF.

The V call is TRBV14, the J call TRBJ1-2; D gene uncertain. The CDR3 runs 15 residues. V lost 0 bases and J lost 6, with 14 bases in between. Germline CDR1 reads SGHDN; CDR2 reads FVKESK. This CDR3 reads CASSQDADWSDGYTF. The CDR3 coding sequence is TGTGCCAGCAGCCAAGATGCGGATTGGTCGGATGGCTACACCTTC.

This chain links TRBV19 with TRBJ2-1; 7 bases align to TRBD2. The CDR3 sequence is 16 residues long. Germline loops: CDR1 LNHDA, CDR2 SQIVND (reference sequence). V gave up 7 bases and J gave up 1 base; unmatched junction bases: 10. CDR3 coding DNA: TGTGCCAGTAAGCCGGGAGGCCGATTATCCTACAATGAGCAGTTCTTC. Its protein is CASKPGGRLSYNEQFF.

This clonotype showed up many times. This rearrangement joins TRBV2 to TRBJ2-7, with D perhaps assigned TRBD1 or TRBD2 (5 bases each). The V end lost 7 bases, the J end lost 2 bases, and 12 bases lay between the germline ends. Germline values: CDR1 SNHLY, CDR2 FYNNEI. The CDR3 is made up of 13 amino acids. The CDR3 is CASKRDRAYEQYF. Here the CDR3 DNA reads TGTGCCAGCAAAAGGGACCGAGCCTACGAGCAGTACTTC.

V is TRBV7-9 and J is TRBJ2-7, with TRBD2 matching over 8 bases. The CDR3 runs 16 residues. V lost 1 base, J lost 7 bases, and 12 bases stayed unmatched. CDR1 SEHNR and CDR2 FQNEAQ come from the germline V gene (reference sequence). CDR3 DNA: TGTGCCAGCAGCTTAGGGGTCGGCGGGGGGACGTGGGAGCAGTACTTC. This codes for CASSLGVGGGTWEQYF.

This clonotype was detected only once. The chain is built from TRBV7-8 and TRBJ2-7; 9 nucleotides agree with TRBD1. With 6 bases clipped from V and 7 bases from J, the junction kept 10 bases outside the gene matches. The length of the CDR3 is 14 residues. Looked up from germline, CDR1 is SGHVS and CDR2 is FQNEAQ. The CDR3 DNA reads TGTGCCAGCAGTCCCCGGGACAGGGAGGCTGAGCAGTACTTC. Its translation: CASSPRDREAEQYF.

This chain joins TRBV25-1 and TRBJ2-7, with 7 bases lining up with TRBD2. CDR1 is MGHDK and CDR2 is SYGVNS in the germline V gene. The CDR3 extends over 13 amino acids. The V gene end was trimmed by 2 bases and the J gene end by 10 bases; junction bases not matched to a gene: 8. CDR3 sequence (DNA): TGTGCCAGCAGTGAAGCGGGGGTCCAGAAACAGTACTTC. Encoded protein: CASSEAGVQKQYF.

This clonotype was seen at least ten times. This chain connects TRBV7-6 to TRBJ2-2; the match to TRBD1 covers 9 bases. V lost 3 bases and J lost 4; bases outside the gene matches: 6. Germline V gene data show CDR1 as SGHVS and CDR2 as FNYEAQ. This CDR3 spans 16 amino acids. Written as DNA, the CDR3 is TGTGCCAGCAGCTTGACCGGGACAGGGTTCACCGGGGAGCTGTTTTTT. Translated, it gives CASSLTGTGFTGELFF.

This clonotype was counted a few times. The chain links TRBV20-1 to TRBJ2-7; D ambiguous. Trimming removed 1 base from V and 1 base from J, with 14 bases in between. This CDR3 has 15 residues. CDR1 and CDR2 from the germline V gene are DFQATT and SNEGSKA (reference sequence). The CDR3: CSARARALPSYEQYF. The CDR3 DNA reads TGCAGTGCTAGAGCTAGGGCCCTCCCTTCCTACGAGCAGTACTTC.